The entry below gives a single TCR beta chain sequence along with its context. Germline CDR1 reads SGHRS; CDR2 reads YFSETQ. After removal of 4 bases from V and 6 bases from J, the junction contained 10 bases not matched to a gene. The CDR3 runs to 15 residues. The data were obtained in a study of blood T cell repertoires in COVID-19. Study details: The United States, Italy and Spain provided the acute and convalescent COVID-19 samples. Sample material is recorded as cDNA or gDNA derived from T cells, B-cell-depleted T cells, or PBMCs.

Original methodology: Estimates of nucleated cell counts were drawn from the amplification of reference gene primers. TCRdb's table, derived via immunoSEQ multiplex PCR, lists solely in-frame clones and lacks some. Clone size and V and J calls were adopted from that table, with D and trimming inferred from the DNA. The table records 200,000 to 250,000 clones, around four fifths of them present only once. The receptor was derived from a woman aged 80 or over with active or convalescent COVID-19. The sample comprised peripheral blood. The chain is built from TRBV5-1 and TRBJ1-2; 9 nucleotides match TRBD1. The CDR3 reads CASSHTPGQGNGYTF. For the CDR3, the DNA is TGCGCCAGCAGCCATACCCCGGGACAGGGAAATGGCTACACCTTC.